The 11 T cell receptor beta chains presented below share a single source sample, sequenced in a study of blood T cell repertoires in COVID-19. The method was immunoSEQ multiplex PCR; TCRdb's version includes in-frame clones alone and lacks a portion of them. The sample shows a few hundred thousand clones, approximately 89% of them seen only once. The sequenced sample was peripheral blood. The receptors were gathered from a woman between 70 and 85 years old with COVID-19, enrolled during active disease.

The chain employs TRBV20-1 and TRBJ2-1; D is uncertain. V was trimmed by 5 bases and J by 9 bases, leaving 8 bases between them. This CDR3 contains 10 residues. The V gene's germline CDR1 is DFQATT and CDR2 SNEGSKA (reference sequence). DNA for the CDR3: TGCAGTGCTGAGTTATTTGAGCAGTTCTTC. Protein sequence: CSAELFEQFF.

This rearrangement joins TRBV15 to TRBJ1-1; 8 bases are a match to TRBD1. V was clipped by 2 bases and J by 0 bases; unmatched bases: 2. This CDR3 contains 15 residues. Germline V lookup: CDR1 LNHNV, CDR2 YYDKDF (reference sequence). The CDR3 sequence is CATSRRQGMNTEAFF. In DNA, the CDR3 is TGTGCCACCAGCAGAAGACAGGGGATGAACACTGAAGCTTTCTTT. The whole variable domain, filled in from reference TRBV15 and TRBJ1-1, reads DAMVIQNPRYQVTQFGKPVTLSCSQTLNHNVMYWYQQKSSQAPKLLFHYYDKDFNNEADTPDNFQSRRPNTSFCFLDIRSPGLGDTAMYLCATSRRQGMNTEAFFGQGTRLTVV.

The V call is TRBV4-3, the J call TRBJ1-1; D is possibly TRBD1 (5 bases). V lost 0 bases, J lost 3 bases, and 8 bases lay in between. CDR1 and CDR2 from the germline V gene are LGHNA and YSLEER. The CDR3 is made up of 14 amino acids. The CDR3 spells CASSQDGGHTEAFF. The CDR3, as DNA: TGCGCCAGCAGCCAAGACGGGGGACACACTGAAGCTTTCTTT.

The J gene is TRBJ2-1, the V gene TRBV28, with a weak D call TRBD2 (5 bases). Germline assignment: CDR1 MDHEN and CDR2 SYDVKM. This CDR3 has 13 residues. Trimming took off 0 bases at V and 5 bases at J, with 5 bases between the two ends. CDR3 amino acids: CASSLWEDNEQFF. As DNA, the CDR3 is TGTGCCAGCAGTTTATGGGAGGACAATGAGCAGTTCTTC.

The CDR3 sequence: CASSDRGGRNIQYF. CDR3 DNA: TGTGCCAGCAGCGACAGGGGGGGACGCAACATTCAGTACTTC. This chain uses TRBV28 with TRBJ2-4; 9 positions agree with TRBD1. From germline, CDR1 is MDHEN and CDR2 SYDVKM. After removal of 6 bases from V and 7 bases from J, the junction contained 7 bases not matched to a gene. The CDR3 covers 14 residues.

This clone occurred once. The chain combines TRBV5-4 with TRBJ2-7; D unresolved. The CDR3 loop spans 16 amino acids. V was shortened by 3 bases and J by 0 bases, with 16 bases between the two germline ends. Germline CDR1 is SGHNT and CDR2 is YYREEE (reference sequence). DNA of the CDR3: TGTGCCAGCAGCTCACGAAAAACACCTAGCTCCTACGAGCAGTACTTC. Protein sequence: CASSSRKTPSSYEQYF.

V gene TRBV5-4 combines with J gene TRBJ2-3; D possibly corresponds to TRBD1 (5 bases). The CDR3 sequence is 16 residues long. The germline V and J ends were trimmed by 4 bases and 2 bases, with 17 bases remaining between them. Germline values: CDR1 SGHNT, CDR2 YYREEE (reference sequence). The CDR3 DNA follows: TGTGCCAGCAGCCCACAGGCCTCCAGGCTCACAGATACGCAGTATTTT. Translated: CASSPQASRLTDTQYF. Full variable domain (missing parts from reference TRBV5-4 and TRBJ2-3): ETGVTQSPTHLIKTRGQQVTLRCSSQSGHNTVSWYQQALGQGPQFIFQYYREEENGRGNFPPRFSGLQFPNYSSELNVNALELDDSALYLCASSPQASRLTDTQYFGPGTRLTVL.

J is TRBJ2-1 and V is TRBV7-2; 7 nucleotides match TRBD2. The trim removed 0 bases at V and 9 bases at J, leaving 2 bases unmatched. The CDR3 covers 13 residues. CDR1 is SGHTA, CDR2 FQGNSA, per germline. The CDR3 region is CASSLARGVEQFF. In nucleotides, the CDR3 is TGTGCCAGCAGCTTAGCTCGGGGGGTTGAGCAGTTCTTC.

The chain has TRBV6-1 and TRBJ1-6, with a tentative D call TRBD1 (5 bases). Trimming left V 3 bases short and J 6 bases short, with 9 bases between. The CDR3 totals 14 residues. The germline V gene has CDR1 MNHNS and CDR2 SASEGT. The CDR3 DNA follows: TGTGCCAGCAGTGATCGACAGCTTAATTCACCCCTCCACTTT. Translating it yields CASSDRQLNSPLHF.

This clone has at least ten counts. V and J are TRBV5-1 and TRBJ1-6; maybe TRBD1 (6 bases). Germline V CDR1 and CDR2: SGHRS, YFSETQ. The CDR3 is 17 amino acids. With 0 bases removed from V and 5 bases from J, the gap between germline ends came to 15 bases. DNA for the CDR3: TGCGCCAGCAGCTTGGGGGGGCCAGGGGCCAATAATTCACCCCTCCACTTT. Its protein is CASSLGGPGANNSPLHF.

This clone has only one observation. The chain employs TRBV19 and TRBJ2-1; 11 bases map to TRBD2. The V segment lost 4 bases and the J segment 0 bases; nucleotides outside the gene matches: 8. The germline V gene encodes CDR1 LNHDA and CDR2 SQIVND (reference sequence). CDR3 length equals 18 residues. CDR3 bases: TGTGCCAGTAGTAATCGGGCTAGCGGGAGGCGCTCCTACAATGAGCAGTTCTTC. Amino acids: CASSNRASGRRSYNEQFF. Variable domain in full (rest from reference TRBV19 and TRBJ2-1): DGGITQSPKYLFRKEGQNVTLSCEQNLNHDAMYWYRQDPGQGLRLIYYSQIVNDFQKGDIAEGYSVSREKKESFPLTVTSAQKNPTAFYLCASSNRASGRRSYNEQFFGPGTRLTVL.